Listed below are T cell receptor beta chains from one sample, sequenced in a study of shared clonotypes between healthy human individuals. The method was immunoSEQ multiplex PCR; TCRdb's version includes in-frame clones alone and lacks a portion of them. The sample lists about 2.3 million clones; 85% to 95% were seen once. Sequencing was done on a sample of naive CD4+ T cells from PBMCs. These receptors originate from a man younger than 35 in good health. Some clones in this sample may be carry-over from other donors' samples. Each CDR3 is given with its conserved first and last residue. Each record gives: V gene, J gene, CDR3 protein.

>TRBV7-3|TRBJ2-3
CASSLGPPPGTQYF
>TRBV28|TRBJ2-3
CASSLWGTGTGQTDTQYF
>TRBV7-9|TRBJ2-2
CASIWTGGTGELFF
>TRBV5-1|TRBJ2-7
CASRPRGGSYEQYF
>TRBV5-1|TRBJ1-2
CASSWGQGAEYGYTF
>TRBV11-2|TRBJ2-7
CASSEWDRAQYEQYF
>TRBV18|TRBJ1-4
CASSPYRGIATNEKLFF
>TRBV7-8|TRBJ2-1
CASADPGTGGRNEQFF
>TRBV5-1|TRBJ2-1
CASSFGLAGVNEQFF
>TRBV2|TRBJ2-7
CASRYDSPYEQYF
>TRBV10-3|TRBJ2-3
CAIRTSGRGPPDTQYF
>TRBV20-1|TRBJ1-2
CSARARGYTF
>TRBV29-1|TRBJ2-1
CSANRGPYNEQFF
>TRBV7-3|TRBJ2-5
CASSPRGLAGGGETQYF
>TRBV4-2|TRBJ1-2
CASSQVGENLNYGYTF
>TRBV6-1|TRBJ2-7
CASSAATAGQPYEQYF
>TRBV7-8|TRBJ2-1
CASSDHDEQFF
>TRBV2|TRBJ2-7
CASRATYEQYF
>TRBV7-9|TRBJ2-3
CASSLLLAIDTQYF
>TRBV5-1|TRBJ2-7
CASSSFDILEQYF
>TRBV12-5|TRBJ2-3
CASGLELLAGPDTQYF
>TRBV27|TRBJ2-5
CASSFYRGSGETQYF
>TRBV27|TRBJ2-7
CASSPGSPVEQYF
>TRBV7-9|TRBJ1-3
CASTRTGGSGNTIYF
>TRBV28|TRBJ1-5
CASRTGGDQPQHF
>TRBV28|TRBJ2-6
CASSSITGAGANVLTF
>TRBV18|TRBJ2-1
CASSTTGEGEQFF
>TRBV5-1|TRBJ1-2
CASSASTGTYGYTF
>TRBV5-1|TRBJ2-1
CASSFLMGINEQFF
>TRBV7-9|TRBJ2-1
CASRPGDRGYNEQFF
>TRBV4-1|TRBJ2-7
CASSPRGLSSYEQYF
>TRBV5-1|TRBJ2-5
CASRSGTLQETQYF
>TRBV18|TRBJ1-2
CASSPRDRTSYGYTF
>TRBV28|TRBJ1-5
CASSPSGGVGQPQHF
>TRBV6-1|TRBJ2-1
CASSGQAYNEQFF
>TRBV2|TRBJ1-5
CASSHDRGNQPQHF
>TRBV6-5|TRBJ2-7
CASRLGYSYEQYF
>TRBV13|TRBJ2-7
CASSRWTLPGEQYF
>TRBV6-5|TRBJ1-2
CASSTYTYLNYGYTF
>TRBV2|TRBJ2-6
CASSTGYSGANVLTF
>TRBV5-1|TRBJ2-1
CASSFGVNNEQFF